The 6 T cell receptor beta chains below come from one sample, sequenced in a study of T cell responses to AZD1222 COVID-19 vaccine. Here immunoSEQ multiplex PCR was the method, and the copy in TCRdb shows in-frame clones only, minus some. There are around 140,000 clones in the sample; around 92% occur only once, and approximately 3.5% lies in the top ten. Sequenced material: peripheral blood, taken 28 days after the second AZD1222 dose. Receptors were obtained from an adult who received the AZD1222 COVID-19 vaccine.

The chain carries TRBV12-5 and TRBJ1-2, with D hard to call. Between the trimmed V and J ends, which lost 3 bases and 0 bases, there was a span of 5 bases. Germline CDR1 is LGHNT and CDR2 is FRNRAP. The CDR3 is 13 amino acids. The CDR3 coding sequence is TGTGCTAGTGGTTTAGAAGCTAACTATGGCTACACCTTC. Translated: CASGLEANYGYTF.

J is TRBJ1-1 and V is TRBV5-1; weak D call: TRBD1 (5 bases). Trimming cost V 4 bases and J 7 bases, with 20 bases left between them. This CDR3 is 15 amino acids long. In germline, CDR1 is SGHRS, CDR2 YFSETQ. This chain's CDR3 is CASSPTPGQGVEAFF. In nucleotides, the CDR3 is TGCGCCAGCAGCCCAACCCCCGGACAAGGAGTTGAAGCTTTCTTT.

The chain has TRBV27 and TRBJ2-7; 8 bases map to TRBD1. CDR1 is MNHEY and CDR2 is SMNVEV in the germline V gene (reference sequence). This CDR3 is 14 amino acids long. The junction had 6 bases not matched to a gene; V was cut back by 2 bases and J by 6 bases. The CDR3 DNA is TGTGCCAGCAGTTTAGAAGGACAGGGAGGCGAGCAGTACTTC. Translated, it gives CASSLEGQGGEQYF.

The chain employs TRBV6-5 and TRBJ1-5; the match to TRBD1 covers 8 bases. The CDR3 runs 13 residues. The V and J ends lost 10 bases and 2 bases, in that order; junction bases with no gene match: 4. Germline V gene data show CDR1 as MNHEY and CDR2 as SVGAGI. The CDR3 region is CATGQGRNQPQHF. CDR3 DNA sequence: TGTGCCACCGGACAGGGCCGCAATCAGCCCCAGCATTTT.

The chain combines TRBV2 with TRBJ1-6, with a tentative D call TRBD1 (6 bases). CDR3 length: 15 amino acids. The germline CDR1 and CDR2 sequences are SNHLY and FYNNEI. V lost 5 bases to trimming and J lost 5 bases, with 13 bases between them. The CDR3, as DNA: TGTGCCAGCAGTAAGGACAGCCCCGATAATTCACCCCTCCACTTT. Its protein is CASSKDSPDNSPLHF.

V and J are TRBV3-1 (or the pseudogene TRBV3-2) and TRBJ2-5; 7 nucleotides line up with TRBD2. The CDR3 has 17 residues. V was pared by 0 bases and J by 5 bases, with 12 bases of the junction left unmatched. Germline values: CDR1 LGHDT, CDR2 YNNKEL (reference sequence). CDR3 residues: CASSQEWRERVGETQYF. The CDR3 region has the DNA TGTGCCAGCAGCCAAGAATGGCGGGAGAGGGTGGGCGAGACCCAGTACTTC.